Following are 28 T cell receptor beta chains from one sample sequenced in a study of beta chain features in type 1 diabetes. Investigators reverse transcribed all isolated RNA, so they sequenced expressed TCRB transcripts. Here immunoSEQ multiplex PCR was the method, and the copy in TCRdb shows in-frame clones only, minus some. The sample includes 250,000 or so clones, 55% to 70% of them seen just once. Sequenced input: naive CD4+ T cells from blood. All receptors come from a man aged 25-45 years in good health.

The chain couples TRBV9 to TRBJ1-1, with D possibly TRBD1 on 6 matching bases. The CDR3 has 17 residues. Looked up from germline, CDR1 is SGDLS and CDR2 is YYNGEE. V shed 0 bases and J shed 4 bases, with 19 bases lying between them. CDR3 residues: CASSVVGGNSVGTEAFF. The CDR3 DNA sequence: TGTGCCAGCAGCGTAGTAGGGGGTAATTCGGTAGGCACTGAAGCTTTCTTT.

In this sample, this clone turned up a few times. The chain links TRBV4-3 to TRBJ2-1, with 9 positions matching TRBD1. This CDR3 region has 16 residues. Germline CDR1 reads LGHNA; CDR2 reads YSLEER. The junction had 10 bases not matched to a gene; V was cut back by 4 bases and J by 6 bases. The DNA of the CDR3 is TGCGCCAGCAGCCGTACAACAGGGGGCTGGGGCAATGAGCAGTTCTTC. Protein sequence: CASSRTTGGWGNEQFF.

The J gene is TRBJ1-1, the V gene TRBV7-9; the D is unclear. This CDR3 comprises 12 residues. CDR1 SEHNR and CDR2 FQNEAQ come from the germline V gene (reference sequence). V gave up 3 bases and J gave up 3 bases, with 5 bases separating them. The CDR3, as DNA: TGTGCCAGCAGCTTGGTTGACACTGAAGCTTTCTTT. It specifies CASSLVDTEAFF.

V usage is TRBV29-1 and J usage is TRBJ2-1; the match to TRBD2 covers 12 bases. This CDR3 region has 14 residues. Germline CDR1 SQVTM, CDR2 ANQGSEA. Trimming at V came to 6 bases and at J to 5 bases, leaving 5 bases not matched to a gene. Here the CDR3 DNA reads TGCAGCGTCCCGGGACTAGCGGGCGACAATGAGCAGTTCTTC. Protein: CSVPGLAGDNEQFF.

In its sample, this clone was seen a few times. The chain joins TRBV7-9 to TRBJ1-5, with 7 positions matching TRBD1. This CDR3 has 14 residues. V was clipped by 10 bases and J by 0 bases; unmatched bases: 6. Per germline, CDR1 SEHNR and CDR2 FQNEAQ (reference sequence). CDR3: CATGDRYSNQPQHF. As DNA, the CDR3 is TGTGCCACCGGGGACAGATATAGCAATCAGCCCCAGCATTTT.

The chain couples TRBV30 to TRBJ2-3; D unclear. The V gene lost 1 base and the J gene lost 1 base, with 6 bases spanning the gap. The CDR3 contains 13 residues. Per germline, CDR1 GTSNPN and CDR2 SVGIG (reference sequence). CDR3 coding DNA: TGTGCCTGGAGTGCCCGGGGCACAGATACGCAGTATTTT. Protein product: CAWSARGTDTQYF.

This clone was counted a single time. V gene TRBV9 combines with J gene TRBJ2-5; TRBD2 might be the D (5 bases). Trimming cost V 4 bases and J 7 bases, with 20 bases left between them. This CDR3 region has 15 residues. CDR1 and CDR2 from the germline V gene are SGDLS and YYNGEE. The CDR3 nucleotides are TGTGCCAGCAGCCCCCGGCCCGGGGTACCAGGGACCCAGTACTTC. It yields the protein CASSPRPGVPGTQYF.

The chain uses TRBV28 and TRBJ2-7; 8 nucleotides match TRBD2. CDR3 length equals 14 residues. J was trimmed by 5 bases and V by 6 bases; bases with no gene match: 9. Germline V gene data show CDR1 as MDHEN and CDR2 as SYDVKM. CDR3 bases: TGTGCCAGCAGCTCGGGACTAGTAAAGCACGAGCAGTACTTC. It yields the protein CASSSGLVKHEQYF.

The V and J genes are TRBV29-1 and TRBJ2-7; D might be TRBD2 (6 bases). The CDR3 consists of 12 residues. Germline-derived CDR1 and CDR2 are SQVTM and ANQGSEA. Deletions cut 4 bases from V and 2 bases from J, with 9 bases between. The DNA of the CDR3 is TGCAGCGTTGGATCGGGAGCCTACGAGCAGTACTTC. It encodes CSVGSGAYEQYF.

The chain carries TRBV2 and TRBJ1-2, with 9 nucleotides matching TRBD1. The J segment lost 4 bases and the V segment lost 7 bases, leaving 4 bases of the junction unmatched. The CDR3 extends over 13 amino acids. Germline CDR1 and CDR2: SNHLY and FYNNEI. CDR3 in DNA: TGTGCCAGCACCGGGACAGGGCTCTATGGCTACACCTTC. Its translation is CASTGTGLYGYTF.

The rearrangement links TRBV28 to TRBJ2-1; D is perhaps TRBD1 (6 bases). The CDR3 totals 15 residues. V was pared by 6 bases and J by 0 bases, with 12 bases between. Looked up from germline, CDR1 is MDHEN and CDR2 is SYDVKM. CDR3 DNA sequence: TGTGCCAGCAGCACTACAGGGTCCTCCTACAATGAGCAGTTCTTC. Its protein product is CASSTTGSSYNEQFF.

This clone came up once. This chain connects TRBV5-1 to TRBJ1-1; 7 bases fit TRBD1. The CDR3 has 14 residues. Germline V gene lookup returns CDR1 SGHRS and CDR2 YFSETQ. The junction had 7 bases not matched to a gene; V was cut back by 5 bases and J by 3 bases. The CDR3 is CASSGGTVYTEAFF. The DNA for the CDR3 is TGCGCCAGCAGTGGAGGGACAGTTTACACTGAAGCTTTCTTT. The variable domain in full, completed from reference TRBV5-1 and TRBJ1-1, reads KAGVTQTPRYLIKTRGQQVTLSCSPISGHRSVSWYQQTPGQGLQFLFEYFSETQRNKGNFPGRFSGRQFSNSRSEMNVSTLELGDSALYLCASSGGTVYTEAFFGQGTRLTVV.

Written as DNA, the CDR3 is TGCAGCACCTCGACAGGGTCAGAAGATACGCAGTATTTT. Translated: CSTSTGSEDTQYF. This chain joins TRBV29-1 and TRBJ2-3, with TRBD1 identical over 7 bases. The V and J ends lost 8 bases and 5 bases, in that order; junction bases with no gene match: 10. The length of the CDR3 is 13 residues. CDR1 and CDR2 from the germline V gene are SQVTM and ANQGSEA.

V gene TRBV5-6 combines with J gene TRBJ1-2; TRBD1 matches at 7 bases. The germline V gene encodes CDR1 SGHDT and CDR2 YYEEEE. The CDR3 is 12 amino acids. V shed 4 bases and J 5 bases; nucleotides not matched to a gene: 2. CDR3 nucleotide sequence: TGTGCCAGCAGCCTGACAGGGTATGGCTACACCTTC. It is translated as CASSLTGYGYTF.

The CDR3: CAIRLNEWNEQFF. The CDR3 DNA is TGTGCCATCAGGTTGAATGAGTGGAATGAGCAGTTCTTC. The J gene is TRBJ2-1, the V gene TRBV10-3, with unresolved D. The ends were cut back, 6 bases at V and 7 bases at J, with 13 bases in the middle. CDR1 and CDR2 from the germline V gene are ENHRY and SYGVKD. CDR3 length equals 13 residues.

This clone was seen a handful of times. The rearrangement uses TRBV28 and TRBJ2-1; 9 bases map to TRBD1. Germline CDR1 reads MDHEN; CDR2 reads SYDVKM. V was clipped by 5 bases and J by 0 bases; unmatched bases: 8. This CDR3 is built from 17 residues. The chain's CDR3 is CASSRGQGSFSYNEQFF. CDR3 nucleotides: TGTGCCAGCAGTCGCGGACAGGGGTCCTTCTCCTACAATGAGCAGTTCTTC.

The sample holds a few counts of this clone. V and J are TRBV5-1 and TRBJ1-1; 9 positions agree with TRBD1. Trimming at V came to 2 bases and at J to 2 bases, leaving 7 bases not matched to a gene. Germline V lookup: CDR1 SGHRS, CDR2 YFSETQ. CDR3 length: 16 residues. CDR3 coding DNA: TGCGCCAGCAGCTTTCCGGGACAGGGATCAAACACTGAAGCTTTCTTT. Its protein product is CASSFPGQGSNTEAFF.

The V and J genes are TRBV30 and TRBJ2-5; the D call may be TRBD1 or TRBD2 (6 bases each). The CDR3 consists of 15 residues. CDR1 is GTSNPN and CDR2 is SVGIG in the germline V gene (reference sequence). Trimming took off 0 bases at V and 2 bases at J, with 13 bases between the two ends. The CDR3 DNA sequence: TGTGCCTGGAGTGTTCGGGGGACACTACAAGAGACCCAGTACTTC. This translates into CAWSVRGTLQETQYF. The variable domain in full, completed from reference TRBV30 and TRBJ2-5, reads SQTIHQWPATLVQPVGSPLSLECTVEGTSNPNLYWYRQAAGRGLQLLFYSVGIGQISSEVPQNLSASRPQDRQFILSSKKLLLSDSGFYLCAWSVRGTLQETQYFGPGTRLLVL.

This clone has a handful of counts. The V call is TRBV30, the J call TRBJ2-1; 8 bases agree with TRBD1. Germline loops: CDR1 GTSNPN, CDR2 SVGIG (reference sequence). The CDR3 has 14 amino acids. V lost 4 bases and J lost 4; bases outside the gene matches: 6. The DNA of the CDR3 is TGTGCCTGGACGTACCGGGACAGGTACAATGAGCAGTTCTTC. This encodes CAWTYRDRYNEQFF.

As regards this clone: Additional DNA sequences in this sample encode the identical CDR3. J is TRBJ1-1 and V is TRBV7-9; D unclear. V was pared by 0 bases and J by 0 bases, with 8 bases between. Germline CDR1 reads SEHNR; CDR2 reads FQNEAQ (reference sequence). This CDR3 has 15 residues. CDR3 loop: CASSLARGMNTEAFF. DNA of the CDR3: TGTGCCAGCAGCTTAGCGCGGGGTATGAACACTGAAGCTTTCTTT.

V and J are TRBV19 and TRBJ2-5; D is uncertain. V was trimmed by 4 bases and J by 6 bases, leaving 12 bases between them. Germline assignment: CDR1 LNHDA and CDR2 SQIVND (reference sequence). The CDR3 has 13 amino acids. The CDR3 nucleotides are TGTGCCAGTAGTACCTCGGGTGGGAAGACCCAGTACTTC. Translating it yields CASSTSGGKTQYF.

The sample holds one count of this clone. J is TRBJ1-1 and V is TRBV30; 10 nucleotides line up with TRBD1. Per germline, CDR1 GTSNPN and CDR2 SVGIG (reference sequence). This CDR3 region has 18 residues. Trimming at V came to 5 bases and at J to 0 bases, leaving 15 bases not matched to a gene. Here the CDR3 DNA reads TGTGCCTGGTCCCCACCGGGACAGGGGTTTCGAGTGAACACTGAAGCTTTCTTT. Amino acid sequence: CAWSPPGQGFRVNTEAFF.

The rearrangement uses TRBV27 and TRBJ2-5, with D perhaps matching TRBD1 (6 bases). V lost 5 bases to trimming and J lost 2 bases, with 12 bases between them. The CDR3 has 14 residues. Germline V CDR1 and CDR2: MNHEY, SMNVEV (reference sequence). The CDR3 loop reads CASSLQGWQETQYF. The CDR3 DNA reads TGTGCCAGCAGTCTACAGGGTTGGCAAGAGACCCAGTACTTC.

This clone was observed a few times. This sequence joins TRBV30 and TRBJ1-6, with D uncertain. V shed 3 bases and J shed 3 bases, with 3 bases lying between them. Per the germline V gene, CDR1 is GTSNPN and CDR2 is SVGIG (reference sequence). The CDR3 has 12 residues. CDR3 coding DNA: TGTGCCTGGAGCGGCTATAATTCACCCCTCCACTTT. Translating gives CAWSGYNSPLHF.

This chain links TRBV2 with TRBJ2-3; D ambiguous. The CDR3 extends over 14 amino acids. Germline V gene sequence: CDR1 SNHLY, CDR2 FYNNEI. V shed 4 bases and J shed 6 bases, with 14 bases lying between them. The CDR3 sequence is CASSARFTADTQYF. The CDR3, as DNA: TGTGCCAGCAGTGCCCGATTCACAGCGGATACGCAGTATTTT. Complete variable domain (other parts from reference TRBV2 and TRBJ2-3): EPEVTQTPSHQVTQMGQEVILRCVPISNHLYFYWYRQILGQKVEFLVSFYNNEISEKSEIFDDQFSVERPDGSNFTLKIRSTKLEDSAMYFCASSARFTADTQYFGPGTRLTVL.

The chain couples TRBV7-9 to TRBJ2-1, with D perhaps matching TRBD1 (6 bases). This CDR3 comprises 18 residues. Trimming stripped 5 bases from V and 7 bases from J, with 27 bases between. Germline CDR1 is SEHNR and CDR2 is FQNEAQ (reference sequence). The CDR3 reads CASSGYLDRLSPGNEQFF. Written as DNA, the CDR3 is TGTGCCAGCAGCGGATACTTAGACAGGTTAAGCCCTGGGAATGAGCAGTTCTTC.

This chain connects TRBV4-3 to TRBJ2-2; D not resolved. V dropped 1 base and J dropped 3 bases, with 6 bases sitting between them. CDR1 is LGHNA and CDR2 is YSLEER in the germline V gene. This CDR3 has 14 amino acids. CDR3 coding DNA: TGCGCCAGCAGCCAAGTACTTCACACCGGGGAGCTGTTTTTT. It encodes CASSQVLHTGELFF.

The V gene is TRBV9, the J gene TRBJ2-7; D ambiguous. The CDR3 runs 14 residues. From germline, CDR1 is SGDLS and CDR2 YYNGEE. V was clipped by 0 bases and J by 2 bases, with 9 bases between them. The CDR3 reads CASSVDDIAYEQYF. DNA of the CDR3: TGTGCCAGCAGCGTAGATGACATTGCCTACGAGCAGTACTTC. Combining the CDR3 with reference TRBV9 and TRBJ2-7 gives the whole variable domain DSGVTQTPKHLITATGQRVTLRCSPRSGDLSVYWYQQSLDQGLQFLIQYYNGEERAKGNILERFSAQQFPDLHSELNLSSLELGDSALYFCASSVDDIAYEQYFGPGTRLTVT.